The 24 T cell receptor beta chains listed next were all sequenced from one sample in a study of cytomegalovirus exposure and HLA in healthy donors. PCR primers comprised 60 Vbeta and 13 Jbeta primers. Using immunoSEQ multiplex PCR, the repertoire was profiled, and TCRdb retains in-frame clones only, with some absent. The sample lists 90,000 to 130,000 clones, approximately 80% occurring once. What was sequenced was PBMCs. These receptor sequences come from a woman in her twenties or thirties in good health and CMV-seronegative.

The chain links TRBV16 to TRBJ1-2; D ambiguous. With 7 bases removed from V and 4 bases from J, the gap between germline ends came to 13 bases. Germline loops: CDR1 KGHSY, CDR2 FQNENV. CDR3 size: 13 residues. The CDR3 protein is CASTPPEVYGYTF. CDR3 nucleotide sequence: TGTGCCAGCACCCCCCCGGAGGTCTATGGCTACACCTTC.

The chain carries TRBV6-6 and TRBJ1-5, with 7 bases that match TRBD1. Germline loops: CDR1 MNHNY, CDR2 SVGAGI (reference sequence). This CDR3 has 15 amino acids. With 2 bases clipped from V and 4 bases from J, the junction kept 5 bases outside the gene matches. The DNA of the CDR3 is TGTGCCAGCAGTTACGGTAGACAGGGTAATCAGCCCCAGCATTTT. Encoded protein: CASSYGRQGNQPQHF.

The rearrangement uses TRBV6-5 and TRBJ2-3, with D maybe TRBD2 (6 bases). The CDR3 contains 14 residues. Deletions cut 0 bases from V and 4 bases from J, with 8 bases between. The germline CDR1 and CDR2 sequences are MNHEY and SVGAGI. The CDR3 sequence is CASSYSASADTQYF. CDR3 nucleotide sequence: TGTGCCAGCAGTTACTCGGCTAGCGCAGATACGCAGTATTTT.

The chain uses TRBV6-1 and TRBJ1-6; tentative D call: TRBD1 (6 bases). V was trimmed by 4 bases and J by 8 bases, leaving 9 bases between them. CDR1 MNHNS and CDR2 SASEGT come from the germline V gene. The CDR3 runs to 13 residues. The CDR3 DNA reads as TGTGCCAGCAGTGGATCAGGGGATTCACCCCTCCACTTT. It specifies CASSGSGDSPLHF.

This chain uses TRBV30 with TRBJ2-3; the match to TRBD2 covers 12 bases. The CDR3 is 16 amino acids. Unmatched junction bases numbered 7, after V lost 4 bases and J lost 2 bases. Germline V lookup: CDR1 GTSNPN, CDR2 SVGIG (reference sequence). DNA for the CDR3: TGTGCCTGGACATTACTAGCGGGGGGCCCCACAGATACGCAGTATTTT. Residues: CAWTLLAGGPTDTQYF.

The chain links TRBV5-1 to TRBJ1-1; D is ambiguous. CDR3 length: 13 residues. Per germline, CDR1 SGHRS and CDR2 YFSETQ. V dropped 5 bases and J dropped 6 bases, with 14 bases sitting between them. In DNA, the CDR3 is TGCGCCAGCAGGGCGGTGGGTAACCCTGAAGCTTTCTTT. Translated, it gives CASRAVGNPEAFF.

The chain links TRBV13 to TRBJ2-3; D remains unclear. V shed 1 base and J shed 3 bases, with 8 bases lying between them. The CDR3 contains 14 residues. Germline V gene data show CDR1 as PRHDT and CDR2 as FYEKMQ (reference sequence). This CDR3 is CASSLESETDTQYF. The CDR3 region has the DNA TGTGCCAGCAGCTTAGAATCCGAGACAGATACGCAGTATTTT.

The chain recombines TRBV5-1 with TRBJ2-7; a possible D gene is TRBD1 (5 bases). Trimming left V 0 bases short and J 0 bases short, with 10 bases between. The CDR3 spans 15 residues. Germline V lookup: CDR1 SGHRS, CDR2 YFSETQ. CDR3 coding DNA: TGCGCCAGCAGCTTGGATTGGACAAACTCCTACGAGCAGTACTTC. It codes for CASSLDWTNSYEQYF.

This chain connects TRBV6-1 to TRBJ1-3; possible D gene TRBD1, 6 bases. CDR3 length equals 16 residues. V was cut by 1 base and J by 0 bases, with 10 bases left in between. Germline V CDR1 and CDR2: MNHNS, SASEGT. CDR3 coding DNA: TGTGCCAGCAGTGAAGAGAGGACAGCCTCTGGAAACACCATATATTTT. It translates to CASSEERTASGNTIYF.

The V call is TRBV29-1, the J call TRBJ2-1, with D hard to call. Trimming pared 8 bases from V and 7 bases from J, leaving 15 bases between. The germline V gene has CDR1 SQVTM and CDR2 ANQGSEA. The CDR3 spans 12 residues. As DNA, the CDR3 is TGCAGCTCTGAGGAATGGAAGAATGAGCAGTTCTTC. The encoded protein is CSSEEWKNEQFF.

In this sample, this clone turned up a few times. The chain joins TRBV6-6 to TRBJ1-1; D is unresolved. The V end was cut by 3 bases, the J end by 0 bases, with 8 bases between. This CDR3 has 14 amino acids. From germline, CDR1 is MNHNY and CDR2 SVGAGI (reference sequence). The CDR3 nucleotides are TGTGCCAGCAGTTATCGCACGGTGAACACTGAAGCTTTCTTT. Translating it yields CASSYRTVNTEAFF.

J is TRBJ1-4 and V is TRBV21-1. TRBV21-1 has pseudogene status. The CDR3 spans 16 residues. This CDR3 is CASSTPSGRGNEKLFF. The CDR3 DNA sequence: TGTGCCAGCAGCACCCCCTCCGGGAGGGGTAATGAAAAACTGTTTTTT.

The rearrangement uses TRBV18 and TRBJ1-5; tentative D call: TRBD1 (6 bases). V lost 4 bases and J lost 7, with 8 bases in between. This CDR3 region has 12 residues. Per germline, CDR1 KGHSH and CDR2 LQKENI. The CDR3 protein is CASSLQGQPQHF. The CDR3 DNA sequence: TGTGCCAGCTCACTACAGGGACAGCCCCAGCATTTT. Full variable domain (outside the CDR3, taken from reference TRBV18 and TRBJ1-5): NAGVMQNPRHLVRRRGQEARLRCSPMKGHSHVYWYRQLPEEGLKFMVYLQKENIIDESGMPKERFSAEFPKEGPSILRIQQVVRGDSAAYFCASSLQGQPQHFGDGTRLSIL.

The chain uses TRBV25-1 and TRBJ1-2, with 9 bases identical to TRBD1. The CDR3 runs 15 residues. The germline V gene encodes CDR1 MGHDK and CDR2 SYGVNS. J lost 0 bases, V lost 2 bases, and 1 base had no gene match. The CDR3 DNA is TGTGCCAGCAGTGAACGGACAGGGGCTAACTATGGCTACACCTTC. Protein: CASSERTGANYGYTF.

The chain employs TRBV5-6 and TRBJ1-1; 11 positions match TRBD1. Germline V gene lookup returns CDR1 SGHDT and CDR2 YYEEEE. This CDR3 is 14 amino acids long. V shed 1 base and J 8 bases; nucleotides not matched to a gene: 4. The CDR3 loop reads CASSLPWTGGEAFF. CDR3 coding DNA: TGTGCCAGCAGCTTGCCCTGGACAGGGGGCGAAGCTTTCTTT.

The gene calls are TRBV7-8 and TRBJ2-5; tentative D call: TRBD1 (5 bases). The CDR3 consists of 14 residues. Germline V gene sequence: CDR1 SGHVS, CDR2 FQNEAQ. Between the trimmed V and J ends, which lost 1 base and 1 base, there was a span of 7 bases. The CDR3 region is CASSLGGSQETQYF. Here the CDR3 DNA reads TGTGCCAGCAGCTTAGGGGGCAGCCAAGAGACCCAGTACTTC.

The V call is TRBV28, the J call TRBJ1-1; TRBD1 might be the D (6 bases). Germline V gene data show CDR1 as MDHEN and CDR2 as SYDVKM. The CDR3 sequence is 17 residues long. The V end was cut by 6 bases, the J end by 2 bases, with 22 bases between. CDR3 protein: CASSPLGQSNSNTEAFF. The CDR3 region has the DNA TGTGCCAGCAGCCCCCTAGGACAGTCAAATTCTAACACTGAAGCTTTCTTT. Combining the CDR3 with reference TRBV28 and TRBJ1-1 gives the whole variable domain DVKVTQSSRYLVKRTGEKVFLECVQDMDHENMFWYRQDPGLGLRLIYFSYDVKMKEKGDIPEGYSVSREKKERFSLILESASTNQTSMYLCASSPLGQSNSNTEAFFGQGTRLTVV.

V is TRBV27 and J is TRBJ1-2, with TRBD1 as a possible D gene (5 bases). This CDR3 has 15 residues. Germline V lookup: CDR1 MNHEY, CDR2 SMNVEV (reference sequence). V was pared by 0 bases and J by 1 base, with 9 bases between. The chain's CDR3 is CASSLSKGLNYGYTF. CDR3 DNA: TGTGCCAGCAGTTTATCAAAGGGGCTTAACTATGGCTACACCTTC.

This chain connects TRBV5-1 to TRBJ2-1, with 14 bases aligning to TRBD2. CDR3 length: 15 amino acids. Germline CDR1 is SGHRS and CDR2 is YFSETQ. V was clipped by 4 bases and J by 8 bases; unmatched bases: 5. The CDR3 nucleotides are TGCGCCAGCAGCGAGGGACTAGCGGGAGCCCATGAGCAGTTCTTC. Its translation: CASSEGLAGAHEQFF.

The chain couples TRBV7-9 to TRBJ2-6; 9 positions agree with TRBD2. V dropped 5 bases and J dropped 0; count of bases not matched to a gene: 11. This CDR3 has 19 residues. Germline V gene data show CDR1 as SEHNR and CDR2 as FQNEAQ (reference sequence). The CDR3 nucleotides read TGTGCCAGCAGCGCCTTAACTAGCGGGTCGACCTCTGGGGCCAACGTCCTGACTTTC. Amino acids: CASSALTSGSTSGANVLTF.

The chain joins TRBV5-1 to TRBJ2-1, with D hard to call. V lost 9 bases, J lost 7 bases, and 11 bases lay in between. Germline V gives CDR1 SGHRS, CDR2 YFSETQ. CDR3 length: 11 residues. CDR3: CAITLRNEQFF. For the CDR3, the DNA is TGCGCCATCACCCTGAGGAATGAGCAGTTCTTC.

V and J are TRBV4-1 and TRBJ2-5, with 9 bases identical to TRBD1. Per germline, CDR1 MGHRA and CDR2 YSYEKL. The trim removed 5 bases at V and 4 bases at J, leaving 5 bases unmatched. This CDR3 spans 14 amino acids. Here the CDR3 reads CASSGTGWSETQYF. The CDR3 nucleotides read TGCGCCAGCAGCGGGACAGGGTGGTCAGAGACCCAGTACTTC.

The CDR3 DNA follows: TGTGCCAGCAGAAATGGACAGGGTATCACTGAAGCTTTCTTT. This codes for CASRNGQGITEAFF. The V and J genes are TRBV2 and TRBJ1-1; TRBD1 matches 8 bases. Germline V gene data show CDR1 as SNHLY and CDR2 as FYNNEI. This CDR3 has 14 residues. Germline trimming cut 6 bases from V and 4 bases from J; bases unmatched to any gene: 7.

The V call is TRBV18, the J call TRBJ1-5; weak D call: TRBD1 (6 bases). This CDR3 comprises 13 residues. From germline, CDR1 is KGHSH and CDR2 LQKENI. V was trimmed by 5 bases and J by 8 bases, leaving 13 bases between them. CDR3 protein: CASSRQVSEPQHF. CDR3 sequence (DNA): TGTGCCAGCTCAAGACAGGTCTCGGAGCCCCAGCATTTT. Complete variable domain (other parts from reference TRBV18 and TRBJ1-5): NAGVMQNPRHLVRRRGQEARLRCSPMKGHSHVYWYRQLPEEGLKFMVYLQKENIIDESGMPKERFSAEFPKEGPSILRIQQVVRGDSAAYFCASSRQVSEPQHFGDGTRLSIL.